The sequence of this T cell receptor beta chain was determined in a study of blood T cell repertoires in COVID-19 (TCRdb year 2020). With regard to the full study: Samples from collaborators originated in the United States, Italy and Spain and spanned both the acute and convalescent phases of COVID-19. The material from the prospective study consisted of cDNA or gDNA derived from T cells, B-cell-depleted T cells, or PBMCs. Deeply sampled blood TCRbeta repertoires from subjects exposed to, actively infected with, or recovered from COVID-19 were included in the dataset. The repertoires were released in a freely available public database meant as a resource for research on the immune response to SARS-CoV-2. The samples were drawn from two sources: the first 160 participants of the ongoing ImmuneRACE study, and about 1,300 subjects contributed by 6 global collaborators. Sample metadata almost always included a de-identified subject ID, COVID-19 status, age in years and sex. Where available, HLA class I and class II types were obtained from metadata supplied by the sample provider rather than from assay-based typing.

From a lookup of the germline V gene, CDR1 and CDR2 are SGHDT and YYEEEE. The germline V and J ends show losses of 0 bases and 0 bases respectively, and no gene match explains 5 bases of the junction. The CDR3, from cysteine to phenylalanine, totals 16 residues. Only CDR3 DNA remains: 48 bases, in frame from the first base. Remarks on this clone: Its antigen remains unidentified. The sample holds no much larger clone one base away, and base qualities are not on file.

Enrolling through a virtual design, the prospective study's participants ranged in age from roughly 18 to 95 years and lived across 24 United States geographic areas. In the prospective study, participants were assigned to cohorts based on the clinical history participants reported in a screening survey and a study questionnaire. Recovered participants in ImmuneRACE Cohort 3 were defined by two consecutive negative NP/OP PCR tests, clearance by a healthcare professional, or resolution of symptoms. Mobile phlebotomists in the prospective study collected whole blood, serum and a nasopharyngeal or oropharyngeal swab from every participant. Participants in the prospective study had the option to provide additional blood draws and questionnaires over a roughly 2-month period. Blood samples from the prospective study were shipped frozen or at room temperature prior to DNA extraction. TCRbeta CDR3 regions were amplified from genomic DNA using the immunoSEQ Assay, a bias-controlled multiplex PCR. The paper's data handling went like this. Nucleated cell counts per sample were estimated from amplification of reference gene primers within the assay. To quantify the absolute abundance of each unique TCRbeta CDR3 rearrangement, sequence reads were collapsed and filtered. Productive Simpson clonality was computed per sample as the square root of Simpson's diversity index over productive rearrangements. The clones in this table, taken by TCRdb from immuneACCESS, are in-frame only. Not every clone is retained; where verified, under half of the shortfall comes from an unresolved V gene, and the cause of the rest is unknown. V and J calls and clone size are copied from that table; D and trimming were computed from the DNA. For this sample the table gives about 130,000 clones, of which approximately 83% were detected only once. The ten largest clones add up to 9.2% of the sample.

Findings and caveats that apply to the study as a whole: The quantity of clinical and demographic metadata differed by source and by participant and was supplied without curation.

The sequence is built from TRBV5-6 and TRBJ1-1; 7 bases in the junction line up with TRBD1. This TCR came from a man in his fifties or sixties who had recovered from COVID-19. Sequenced material: PBMCs or T cells enriched from blood (not recorded which). The CDR3 is CASSLAQGVVNTEAFF. In nucleotides, the sequence is TGTGCCAGCAGCTTGGCTCAGGGGGTGGTGAACACTGAAGCTTTCTTT.